Listed below are T cell receptor beta chains from one sample, sequenced in a study of cytomegalovirus exposure and HLA in healthy donors. Method: immunoSEQ multiplex PCR; TCRdb's copy keeps in-frame clones and lacks some. The sample lists approximately 260,000 clones, 84% seen once, with roughly 2% in the top ten. What was sequenced was PBMCs. The origin of the receptors is a woman aged 40 to 55 in good health and CMV-seropositive. Both conserved end residues are part of each CDR3. The D gene is left open where the match is weak. Some rows have no size entry. The others give once, few or many, or a class for an expanded clone.

>TRBV5-6|-|-|TRBJ1-3
TGTGCCAGCAGCGAGCCGCGGGGCACCATATATTTT
CASSEPRGTIYF
>TRBV30|-|TRBD1|TRBJ1-4
TGTGCCTGGAGTTCGGGACAGCCTAATGAAAAACTGTTTTTT
CAWSSGQPNEKLFF
>TRBV19|-|-|TRBJ1-5
TGTGCCAGTAGTATAGATGGAGCAGCCGATCAGCCCCAGCATTTT
CASSIDGAADQPQHF
>TRBV4-1|-|TRBD2|TRBJ2-1
TGCGCCAGCAGCCCGGACGTCGTGGCAGCGGGAGAGTCCAGTGAGCAGTTCTTC
CASSPDVVAAGESSEQFF
>TRBV18|-|TRBD1|TRBJ2-1
TGTGCCAGCTCACCAGATCAGGGGGTTGAGCAGTTCTTC
CASSPDQGVEQFF
>TRBV5-1|-|-|TRBJ2-1
TGCGCCAGCAGCTTGGAGCTAGACTCCTACAATGAGCAGTTCTTC
CASSLELDSYNEQFF
>TRBV9|once|TRBD2|TRBJ2-2
TGTGCCAGCAGCCCCAGGGCGGGAGGGAACACCGGGGAGCTGTTTTTT
CASSPRAGGNTGELFF
>TRBV29-1|-|TRBD2|TRBJ2-3
TGCAGCGTTGAAGGGGGAGGGCAAATATTCACAGATACGCAGTATTTT
CSVEGGGQIFTDTQYF
>TRBV7-2|-|-|TRBJ2-1
TGTGCCAGCAGCTTTTGGCTAGGGGGTGGAAATGAGCAGTTCTTC
CASSFWLGGGNEQFF
>TRBV30|-|TRBD1|TRBJ2-5
TGTGCCTGGAACACAGGGGGCGGGCTGGAGACCCAGTACTTC
CAWNTGGGLETQYF
>TRBV28|once|TRBD1|TRBJ2-7
TGTGCCAGCAGTTTAACAGGGGGATCTTCGCACGAGCAGTACTTC
CASSLTGGSSHEQYF
>TRBV18|-|-|TRBJ2-1
TGTGCCAGCTCACCAACCGGCTCCCTTCAGGTCAACAATGAGCAGTTCTTC
CASSPTGSLQVNNEQFF